This T cell receptor beta chain emerged from a study of cytomegalovirus exposure and HLA in healthy donors (dated by TCRdb to 2016 to 2017). For context, the study as a whole: According to an earlier analysis of 587 of the donors, about 180 million T cells yielded over 100 million unique TCR beta sequences and roughly 280 Gb of sequence data. Approximately 310 gigabases of sequencing data and approximately 85 million unique TCR sequences were included in an early release covering around 650 HLA-typed donors. Of the 300 to 500 genotyped donors, roughly 80% were placed in the genetic ancestry cluster associated with self-reported Caucasian donors. The study aimed to test whether cataloging public T cell receptors could reveal signatures of past pathogen exposure. Using immunosequencing, the study profiled T cell repertoires from 666 subjects and related those repertoires to cytomegalovirus serostatus. Besides the first cohort of 500 to 700 subjects, a separate validation cohort made up of 120 different subjects was used. To predict cytomegalovirus infection status, the study brought together high-throughput TCR immunosequencing, statistical association of individual TCRs with disease status, and machine learning. To study patterns of TCR occurrence, a later analysis re-analyzed previously published TCR beta repertoires from several hundred donors and added high-resolution HLA genotyping. The later analysis used no new phenotypic data to find candidate immune exposures, relying instead on TCR beta sequences and their occurrence across donors. In an earlier analysis of 587 of the donors, high-throughput TCR beta sequencing was used to judge whether each TCR beta V gene segment behaved as functional or pseudogenic. Donor age, sex, ethnicity and CMV serostatus were compiled alongside the repertoire data. A later genetic analysis used genome-wide SNP genotypes for about 60% of the roughly 670 donors, treating that subset as a discovery cohort. Every discovery cohort repertoire had been produced on one sequencing platform. Class I and class II HLA loci were covered by the typing at four-digit resolution. The number of typed donors differed by locus: about 620-640 for A, B, C, DRB1 and DQB1; 522 for DQA1; 606 for DPA1; and around 470 for DPB1. Roughly 5 DR-DQ haplotypes were handled as single units for association and clustering because linkage in the cohort was strong. On average, roughly 250,000 unique TCR beta nucleotide sequences were sequenced per donor among a few hundred genotyped donors of the cohort, with roughly 20% of those sequences being non-productive. Study-wide findings and limitations: The classifier was reported to diagnose cytomegalovirus status with high specificity and sensitivity in both the original and validation cohorts. In vitro tests confirmed that three of the cytomegalovirus-associated TCR beta chains recognize cytomegalovirus antigens. In this cohort, only TCR beta chains were sequenced, and detectable features were limited by the absence of alpha or paired-chain data. Because HLA typing was missing for some donors at each locus, association tests included only the typed subset. A group of highly shared sequence variants was considered likely to be a technical artifact of the sequencing pipeline. Compared with the approximately 670-donor mean, donors in an Asian-associated ancestry cluster had fewer N-insertions in productive TCRs, according to a later genetic analysis. A later analysis found that most CMV-associated TCR beta chains appeared HLA-restricted, with HLA associations seemingly driven largely by CMV exposure. Presence/absence analyses assumed roughly uniform sequencing depth across donors, an assumption that may not hold. A later analysis reported that several top co-occurrence clusters appeared linked to parvovirus B19, influenza, CMV and Epstein-Barr virus. The study listed 150 to 200 TCR beta chains as associated with cytomegalovirus. Compared with equally common non-associated chains, HLA-associated TCR beta chains in a later analysis were more clonally expanded and had lower generation probabilities. The earlier analysis of 587 of the donors excluded about 16 rarely observed V segments, including chromosome 9 orphons, because counts were too low. In an earlier analysis of some 500 of the donors, most TCR beta V segments were observed in productive rearrangements about 90% or about 30% of the time, broadly matching IMGT annotations. According to a later analysis, TCR association rates differed among HLA loci, with DRB1 alleles showing the most associated TCRs and HLA-C alleles showing the fewest. Specific HLA alleles were associated with 15,000 to 20,000 TCR beta sequences at a false discovery rate of 0.05 in a later analysis. The only immune exposure information available for the cohort was CMV serostatus. While some public TCRs were present in many individuals, most TCR sequences turned up only very rarely across donors. Linkage disequilibrium might explain the correlated functional status among segregating V segments, but an unknown experimental factor could not be ruled out. The 87-base-pair reads could not distinguish some IMGT-functional V segments, including TRBV6-2 and TRBV6-3, so those segments were excluded. Assigning TCR associations to individual alleles was difficult when HLA alleles, especially DR and DQ, strongly co-occurred. A further reported finding was that TCR beta sequences accurately predicted the HLA-A and HLA-B alleles for most subjects in the first cohort. V-gene and J-gene trimming of TCR beta chains was associated with a missense DCLRE1C variant in a later genetic analysis, and the association was replicated in an independent cohort. The authors suggested that the approach could potentially be extended to other disease states and immunological phenotypes.

The cohort was made up of 650 to 700 healthy bone marrow donors. At the time of sampling, every cohort member was nominally healthy, though immune exposures that went unrecorded were likely present. The donor tested CMV seropositive and was one of the 289 seropositive cohort members. A peripheral blood sample was provided by each donor, and peripheral blood mononuclear cells were used for TCR beta sequencing. Genomic DNA extraction from the blood cell samples was performed with the Qiagen DNeasy Blood Extraction Kit. On this clone itself: Which antigen it targets is not known.

The method was the immunoSEQ multiplex PCR assay. For the multiplex PCR, a mixture combining 60 forward primers for TCR Vbeta segments and 13 reverse primers for TCR Jbeta segments was used. A multiplex PCR assay on genomic DNA amplified the CDR3 region of rearranged TCR beta genes. Amplified TCR beta libraries were sequenced as 87-base-pair reads on the Illumina HiSeq System. Per the authors' processing: A later analysis counted 75 million to 100 million unique TCR beta chains across the 700 or so repertoires, and some 11 million of these chains were shared by at least two donors. Raw reads were error-corrected and collapsed into unique sequences with a nearest-neighbor algorithm that merged closely related sequences to remove PCR and sequencing errors. To assign V, D and J gene segments, CDR3 sequences were aligned to IMGT reference sequences. For a sequence to be retained, at least a six-nucleotide match to both a V gene segment and a J gene segment was required. A rearrangement was called productive if the CDR3 had no stop codons and remained in frame with V and J, and every other rearrangement was called non-productive. Following IMGT convention, CDR3 was defined as the stretch from the second conserved V-encoded cysteine to the conserved J-encoded phenylalanine. The earlier analysis of about 590 of the donors excluded sequences that lacked an unambiguous match to a single V gene segment. An earlier analysis of 587 of the donors classified V segments as functional when productive rearrangements were above 56.7% and as segregating when the standard deviation between donors was above 5%. To diagnose cytomegalovirus status from the catalog of TCR beta chain sequences, a statistical classification framework was built. In a later analysis, V and J genes were assigned by comparing TCR nucleotide sequences against IMGT/GENE-DB human TR gene sequences. In a later analysis, CDR3 sequences and most-parsimonious VDJ recombination scenarios were assigned using the TCRdist pipeline. A later analysis defined each TCR beta chain by its CDR3 amino acid sequence plus V-gene family, and excluded reads lacking a unique V-gene family. As a way to deal with suspected cross-contamination and a sequencing artifact, a later analysis dropped approximately 570 nucleotide sequences that were highly shared and had low generation probability. For each public chain, a later analysis derived a clonal expansion index from normalized ranks of inferred template counts within each repertoire. Generation probabilities in a later analysis came from a VDJ recombination model fitted to out-of-frame rearrangements, and those results were checked against IGoR. In a later analysis, hypergeometric tests were used to score TCR-TCR, TCR-HLA and TCR-CMV co-occurrence, with a repertoire-size bias correction applied to TCR pairs. A later analysis estimated false discovery rates by permuting HLA or CMV assignments 20 times. A later analysis grouped co-occurring TCRs with DBSCAN, adding TCRdist sequence similarity when clustering within HLA-allele-positive subsets. Repertoires with fewer than 30,000 or more than 120,000 public chains were left out of co-occurrence clustering, as were a handful of repertoires with anomalous nucleotide sharing. The table was pulled from immuneACCESS by TCRdb, which kept in-frame rearrangements only. Such tables lose some clones; where checked, under half of the loss comes from unresolved V genes, and the rest has no known cause. That table is the source of V, J and clone size, and D and trimming were worked out from the DNA. The table of this sample itemizes approximately 70,000 clones. Of the sample, less than 5.5% falls within the top ten clones.

CDR1 is given as SGHDN and CDR2 as FVKESK, both from the germline V gene. The CDR3 runs 15 residues from the cysteine to the phenylalanine. Only the CDR3 portion is preserved as DNA: 45 bases, with reading frame beginning at the first base. The junction shows trimming of 4 bases on V and 8 bases on J, and the gene matches do not reach 8 bases of it. The sequence is built from TRBV14 and TRBJ1-4; 9 nucleotides in the junction match TRBD1. This TCR derives from a woman between 40 and 55 years old in good health and CMV-seropositive. Sequencing was performed on PBMCs. The CDR3 is CASSPWDRANEKLFF. The DNA is TGTGCCAGCAGCCCATGGGACAGGGCAAACGAAAAACTGTTTTTT. Joined to the reference TRBV14 and TRBJ1-4 proteins, this CDR3 gives the full variable domain: EAGVTQFPSHSVIEKGQTVTLRCDPISGHDNLYWYRRVMGKEIKFLLHFVKESKQDESGMPNNRFLAERTGGTYSTLKVQPAELEDSGVYFCASSPWDRANEKLFFGSGTQLSVL.